The 21 T cell receptor beta chains listed next were all sequenced from one sample in a study of a mutant IDH1 vaccine in newly diagnosed glioma. The time point denotes: week 35, safety follow-up. Doses of 300 ug of mutant IDH1 20-mer peptide were given with topical imiquimod. Which antigens these TCRs recognize remains unknown. Profiling relied on immunoSEQ multiplex PCR, and the TCRdb table lists in-frame clones only, not all of them. The sample comprises approximately 30,000 clones, approximately 79% of which are singletons, and around a tenth rests with the top ten. This sample comprised PBMCs, obtained from a glioma patient whose treatment included an IDH1 peptide vaccine. These receptors were obtained from a woman aged 25 to 39 with glioma. Some clones in this sample may be carry-over from other donors' samples.

The rearrangement uses TRBV19 and TRBJ2-7; 7 nucleotides line up with TRBD2. The ends lost 4 bases at V and 3 bases at J; junction bases unmatched: 6. In germline, CDR1 is LNHDA, CDR2 SQIVND (reference sequence). The CDR3 contains 14 residues. The CDR3 sequence is CASSTPGGIYEQYF. The CDR3 DNA sequence: TGTGCCAGTAGTACCCCCGGGGGGATCTACGAGCAGTACTTC.

This clone was observed a few times. V and J are TRBV5-3 and TRBJ1-3; D possibly corresponds to TRBD1 (6 bases). TRBV5-3 is flagged as an ORF with uncertain function. V lost 0 bases and J 2 bases, leaving 12 bases between the germline ends. The length of the CDR3 is 16 residues. Written as DNA, the CDR3 is TGTGCCAGAAGCTTGGGGGACAAACGACCTGGAAACACCATATATTTT. This translates into CARSLGDKRPGNTIYF.

V usage is TRBV11-2 and J usage is TRBJ2-2, with D possibly matching TRBD1 (6 bases). The CDR3 spans 15 residues. Trimming left V 3 bases short and J 5 bases short, with 13 bases between. Germline CDR1 reads SGHAT; CDR2 reads FQNNGV. The CDR3 loop is CASSFTGMGTGELFF. The CDR3 bases are TGTGCCAGCAGCTTTACAGGGATGGGTACCGGGGAGCTGTTTTTT.

This rearrangement joins TRBV19 to TRBJ1-5; 12 bases map to TRBD1. Germline CDR1 is LNHDA and CDR2 is SQIVND (reference sequence). The CDR3 length is 14 residues. V dropped 5 bases and J dropped 7; count of bases not matched to a gene: 3. The CDR3 is CASSGTGGGQPQHF. The DNA of the CDR3 is TGTGCCAGTAGTGGGACAGGGGGCGGGCAGCCCCAGCATTTT. Combining the CDR3 with reference TRBV19 and TRBJ1-5 gives the whole variable domain DGGITQSPKYLFRKEGQNVTLSCEQNLNHDAMYWYRQDPGQGLRLIYYSQIVNDFQKGDIAEGYSVSREKKESFPLTVTSAQKNPTAFYLCASSGTGGGQPQHFGDGTRLSIL.

This clone turned up a few times. This chain uses TRBV18 with TRBJ1-1; D is possibly TRBD1 (6 bases). Per germline, CDR1 KGHSH and CDR2 LQKENI. There are 14 residues in the CDR3. V lost 3 bases to trimming and J lost 3 bases, with 11 bases between them. The CDR3 loop reads CASSPGQSHTEAFF. The DNA for the CDR3 is TGTGCCAGCTCACCCGGACAGTCACACACTGAAGCTTTCTTT.

The chain is built from TRBV19 and TRBJ2-7; 10 nucleotides agree with TRBD2. Germline V CDR1 and CDR2: LNHDA, SQIVND (reference sequence). With V trimmed by 10 bases and J by 4 bases, 10 bases remained unmatched. This CDR3 has 14 amino acids. The CDR3 sequence: CATALAGEVYEQYF. Written as DNA, the CDR3 is TGTGCCACCGCCCTAGCGGGAGAGGTATACGAGCAGTACTTC.

V usage is TRBV6-1 and J usage is TRBJ1-1; 8 bases match TRBD1. Germline assignment: CDR1 MNHNS and CDR2 SASEGT. The CDR3 runs to 14 residues. Trimming removed 10 bases from V and 1 base from J; junction bases left unmatched: 8. CDR3 DNA sequence: TGTGCCACCGAACGCGGACAGGGGAACACTGAAGCTTTCTTT. This sequence encodes CATERGQGNTEAFF.

J is TRBJ2-7 and V is TRBV6-6; maybe TRBD2 (5 bases). Per germline, CDR1 MNHNY and CDR2 SVGAGI (reference sequence). This CDR3 comprises 14 residues. V dropped 5 bases and J dropped 5 bases, with 16 bases sitting between them. CDR3 in amino acids: CASSHPSGIDEQYF. The CDR3 region has the DNA TGTGCCAGCAGTCACCCCTCGGGGATTGACGAGCAGTACTTC.

This chain joins TRBV7-9 and TRBJ1-1; D not resolved. The V end lost 5 bases, the J end lost 1 base, and 14 bases lay between the germline ends. Per the germline V gene, CDR1 is SEHNR and CDR2 is FQNEAQ (reference sequence). There are 15 residues in the CDR3. The CDR3 sequence: CASSTDGFANTEAFF. The CDR3 DNA reads TGTGCCAGCAGCACAGATGGTTTCGCGAACACTGAAGCTTTCTTT.

This chain links TRBV9 with TRBJ2-5; 10 positions match TRBD2. V was clipped by 0 bases and J by 2 bases; unmatched bases: 10. CDR3 size: 18 residues. CDR1 is SGDLS and CDR2 is YYNGEE in the germline V gene. CDR3 residues: CASSVDASGRGGQETQYF. The CDR3 DNA reads as TGTGCCAGCAGCGTAGATGCTAGCGGGAGAGGAGGGCAAGAGACCCAGTACTTC.

The chain joins TRBV11-2 to TRBJ1-4; D call uncertain. Germline CDR1 is SGHAT and CDR2 is FQNNGV. This CDR3 spans 12 amino acids. The V end was cut by 7 bases, the J end by 7 bases, with 10 bases between. CDR3 sequence: CASTAVGEKLFF. As DNA, the CDR3 is TGTGCCAGCACCGCGGTGGGTGAAAAACTGTTTTTT.

The CDR3 DNA is TGTGCCAGCGAAGCGATGAGCACAGATACGCAGTATTTT. Translated: CASEAMSTDTQYF. The chain uses TRBV9 and TRBJ2-3; D remains ambiguous. The CDR3 spans 13 residues. Germline loops: CDR1 SGDLS, CDR2 YYNGEE. The V and J ends lost 7 bases and 0 bases respectively, with 9 bases between them. The entire variable domain, with the rest obtained from reference TRBV9 and TRBJ2-3, is as follows: DSGVTQTPKHLITATGQRVTLRCSPRSGDLSVYWYQQSLDQGLQFLIQYYNGEERAKGNILERFSAQQFPDLHSELNLSSLELGDSALYFCASEAMSTDTQYFGPGTRLTVL.

This rearrangement joins TRBV9 to TRBJ1-4; D gene unclear. Germline V gene data show CDR1 as SGDLS and CDR2 as YYNGEE. This CDR3 spans 14 amino acids. V was pared by 0 bases and J by 2 bases, with 5 bases between. Here the CDR3 reads CASSVEGTNEKLFF. The CDR3 coding sequence is TGTGCCAGCAGCGTAGAGGGTACTAATGAAAAACTGTTTTTT.

This clone was counted only a few times. J is TRBJ1-1 and V is TRBV7-6, with 7 bases aligning to TRBD1. The germline CDR1 and CDR2 sequences are SGHVS and FNYEAQ. With V trimmed by 5 bases and J by 2 bases, 2 bases remained unmatched. The CDR3 length is 13 residues. The CDR3, as DNA: TGTGCCAGCAGCCGGGACAGAAACACTGAAGCTTTCTTT. It specifies CASSRDRNTEAFF.

The CDR3 DNA follows: TGTGCCAGCACCGGAAAATACGAGCAGTACTTC. This encodes CASTGKYEQYF. J is TRBJ2-7 and V is TRBV6-1; the D is unclear. Trimming shortened V by 7 bases and J by 4 bases, and 8 bases separated the two germline ends. Germline V gene sequence: CDR1 MNHNS, CDR2 SASEGT. This CDR3 comprises 11 residues.

The chain carries TRBV9 and TRBJ1-1; possibly TRBD1 for D (5 bases). Germline V gene lookup returns CDR1 SGDLS and CDR2 YYNGEE. Trimming pared 4 bases from V and 7 bases from J, leaving 20 bases between. CDR3 length equals 15 residues. DNA for the CDR3: TGTGCCAGCAGCCAAGACACAATCCCGACAGTTGAAGCTTTCTTT. Encoded protein: CASSQDTIPTVEAFF. The variable domain in full, completed from reference TRBV9 and TRBJ1-1, reads DSGVTQTPKHLITATGQRVTLRCSPRSGDLSVYWYQQSLDQGLQFLIQYYNGEERAKGNILERFSAQQFPDLHSELNLSSLELGDSALYFCASSQDTIPTVEAFFGQGTRLTVV.

This rearrangement joins TRBV5-1 to TRBJ2-7; D is unresolved. Trimming removed 4 bases from V and 0 bases from J, with 14 bases in between. The germline CDR1 and CDR2 sequences are SGHRS and YFSETQ. The CDR3 is made up of 15 amino acids. The CDR3 DNA reads as TGCGCCAGCAGCCCCATCGGTACAGCCTCCTACGAGCAGTACTTC. This translates into CASSPIGTASYEQYF.

This chain links TRBV10-3 with TRBJ2-1; TRBD1 agrees at 10 bases. Germline trimming cut 10 bases from V and 5 bases from J; bases unmatched to any gene: 5. The germline CDR1 and CDR2 sequences are ENHRY and SYGVKD. This CDR3 has 13 residues. The CDR3 sequence is CANRDRGNNEQFF. The CDR3 nucleotides are TGTGCCAACCGGGACAGGGGTAACAATGAGCAGTTCTTC.

This clone was observed a few times. The chain employs TRBV9 and TRBJ2-1; D gene ambiguous. Germline V CDR1 and CDR2: SGDLS, YYNGEE. Trimming left V 0 bases short and J 4 bases short, with 5 bases between. This CDR3 region has 13 residues. CDR3 region: CASSVVWYNEQFF. The CDR3 nucleotides are TGTGCCAGCAGCGTAGTGTGGTACAATGAGCAGTTCTTC.

The chain couples TRBV30 to TRBJ1-6; D may be TRBD1 (6 bases). CDR3 length: 15 residues. Germline V CDR1 and CDR2: GTSNPN, SVGIG (reference sequence). With 2 bases removed from V and 0 bases from J, the gap between germline ends came to 8 bases. This CDR3 reads CAWSTGSSYNSPLHF. The DNA of the CDR3 is TGTGCCTGGAGTACAGGGAGCTCCTATAATTCACCCCTCCACTTT.

This chain joins TRBV2 and TRBJ2-3; TRBD2 is a possible D gene (7 bases). Germline V CDR1 and CDR2: SNHLY, FYNNEI. This CDR3 contains 14 residues. V lost 7 bases and J 0 bases, leaving 11 bases between the germline ends. CDR3 residues: CASTKGGSTDTQYF. The CDR3 nucleotides are TGTGCCAGCACCAAGGGGGGGAGCACAGATACGCAGTATTTT.